The next 7 T cell receptor beta chains were all read from a single sample in a study of identical twins. TCRdb ran MiXCR on the 5' RACE reads and lists one entry per CDR3 protein. The data show 640,000 or so distinct CDR3 sequences, 5.5% to 7.5% seen once. Sequenced: naive T cells sorted from blood. The receptor set was obtained from a man between 18 and 35 years old in good health.

This clonotype appeared many times. The chain recombines TRBV29-1 with TRBJ1-5; D possibly corresponds to TRBD1 (6 bases). Between the trimmed V and J ends, which lost 6 bases and 3 bases, there was a span of 12 bases. The CDR3 runs 13 residues. From germline, CDR1 is SQVTM and CDR2 ANQGSEA. The CDR3 spells CSVATGNNQPQHF. The CDR3 DNA sequence: TGCAGCGTGGCGACAGGCAACAATCAGCCCCAGCATTTT.

This clonotype turned up a few times. The chain employs TRBV11-3 and TRBJ2-5, with TRBD1 identical over 8 bases. Germline loops: CDR1 SGHNT, CDR2 YENEEA. The ends lost 1 base at V and 5 bases at J; junction bases unmatched: 12. The CDR3 sequence is 17 residues long. CDR3 DNA sequence: TGTGCCAGCAGCTTAGGATGGGGACAGGAAGAAGGGGAGACCCAGTACTTC. The encoded protein is CASSLGWGQEEGETQYF.

This clonotype was seen ten or more times. The chain combines TRBV7-2 with TRBJ2-1, with TRBD2 matching over 10 bases. From germline, CDR1 is SGHTA and CDR2 FQGNSA. The CDR3 is 14 residues long. The J segment lost 5 bases and the V segment lost 3 bases, leaving 1 base of the junction unmatched. The CDR3 DNA is TGTGCCAGCAGCTTTGGACTAGCGGACAATGAGCAGTTCTTC. Translating gives CASSFGLADNEQFF.

This clonotype came up a few times. This rearrangement joins TRBV6-2 or TRBV6-3 to TRBJ2-1, with D perhaps matching TRBD1 (6 bases). Germline-derived CDR1 and CDR2 are MNHEY and SVGEGT. The CDR3 runs to 16 residues. V lost 2 bases and J lost 1, with 12 bases in between. The chain's CDR3 is CASSYLRGGSYNEQFF. CDR3 DNA sequence: TGTGCCAGCAGTTACCTCAGGGGCGGATCCTACAATGAGCAGTTCTTC.

This clonotype showed up just a few times. The V gene is TRBV28, the J gene TRBJ2-3; tentatively, D is TRBD2 (6 bases). This CDR3 contains 14 residues. The V end was cut by 4 bases, the J end by 4 bases, with 12 bases between. The germline gives CDR1 MDHEN, CDR2 SYDVKM. Here the CDR3 DNA reads TGTGCCAGCAGTTGGGCGGGGATCGCAGATACGCAGTATTTT. Amino acid sequence: CASSWAGIADTQYF.

In this sample, this clonotype turned up many times. V usage is TRBV6-1 and J usage is TRBJ2-7; 9 bases align to TRBD2. V lost 6 bases and J lost 4; bases outside the gene matches: 4. The CDR3 totals 13 residues. Germline CDR1 and CDR2: MNHNS and SASEGT. The CDR3 nucleotides read TGTGCCAGCAGCCGAGCGGGAGGTTACGAGCAGTACGTC. It encodes CASSRAGGYEQYV.

This clonotype appeared a few times. The V gene is TRBV10-3, the J gene TRBJ2-1, with 14 positions matching TRBD2. V gave up 6 bases and J gave up 7 bases; unmatched junction bases: 8. The CDR3 consists of 16 residues. CDR1 is ENHRY and CDR2 is SYGVKD in the germline V gene. The CDR3 coding sequence is TGTGCCATCAGCCACGCCGGGACTAGCGGGAGTAATGAGCAGTTCTTC. This codes for CAISHAGTSGSNEQFF.